One sample yielded the 10 T cell receptor beta chains listed below, sequenced in a study of blood T cell repertoires in COVID-19. The data were produced by immunoSEQ multiplex PCR, yet TCRdb's version contains in-frame clones alone and is incomplete. The sample has fewer than 35,000 clones; 87% are singletons. The specimen sequenced was peripheral blood. Receptors originate from a human donor in a cohort sampled during active COVID-19. The donor label of this sample is uncertain.

The chain joins TRBV2 to TRBJ1-2; 9 bases are a match to TRBD1. CDR3 length equals 12 residues. V was clipped by 6 bases and J by 7 bases; unmatched bases: 3. CDR1 and CDR2 from the germline V gene are SNHLY and FYNNEI. The CDR3 reads CASRQGARGYTF. The CDR3 bases are TGTGCCAGCAGACAGGGGGCACGTGGCTACACCTTC.

This clone was seen once. V gene TRBV25-1 combines with J gene TRBJ1-6, with D possibly TRBD1 on 6 matching bases. The CDR3 is 15 residues long. CDR1 and CDR2 from the germline V gene are MGHDK and SYGVNS. V was cut by 3 bases and J by 3 bases, with 9 bases left in between. CDR3 DNA sequence: TGTGCCAGCAGTGACGGACAGAACTATAATTCACCCCTCCACTTT. This gives the protein CASSDGQNYNSPLHF.

This clone was seen only once. At one end the junction does not follow the germline gene, possibly because of a read error. V is TRBV3-1 (or the pseudogene TRBV3-2) and J is TRBJ1-4; 9 bases map to TRBD1. This CDR3 contains 18 residues. Germline V lookup: CDR1 LGHDT, CDR2 YNNKEL (reference sequence). The CDR3 coding sequence is TGTGCCAGCAGTCAAGAAAAAACAGCCGGGACAGGGACTGAAAAACTGTTTTTT. This sequence encodes CASSQEKTAGTGTEKLFF.

This chain links TRBV4-2 with TRBJ2-5; 10 nucleotides line up with TRBD2. The germline CDR1 and CDR2 sequences are LGHNA and YNFKEQ. The CDR3 runs to 16 residues. With V trimmed by 1 base and J by 5 bases, 7 bases remained unmatched. CDR3 in DNA: TGTGCCAGCAGCCAAGTAGAAGCGGGGGGGGAGGAGACCCAGTACTTC. It translates to CASSQVEAGGEETQYF.

V is TRBV6-5 and J is TRBJ1-5; no definite D call. The ends were cut back, 0 bases at V and 3 bases at J, with 12 bases in the middle. The germline V gene encodes CDR1 MNHEY and CDR2 SVGAGI. The CDR3 sequence is 16 residues long. The CDR3 here is CASSYSFPENNQPQHF. As DNA, the CDR3 is TGTGCCAGCAGTTACTCGTTCCCGGAGAACAATCAGCCCCAGCATTTT.

J is TRBJ2-5 and V is TRBV5-5; 14 bases are shared with TRBD2. V lost 5 bases, J lost 2 bases, and 5 bases stayed unmatched. The germline V gene encodes CDR1 SGHKS and CDR2 YYEKEE (reference sequence). There are 16 residues in the CDR3. CDR3 DNA: TGTGCCAGCAGGTGGACTAGCGGGGGGTGGCAAGAGACCCAGTACTTC. Its translation is CASRWTSGGWQETQYF.

This sequence joins TRBV29-1 and TRBJ2-1; D is perhaps TRBD1 (5 bases). V shed 5 bases and J shed 0 bases, with 11 bases lying between them. The CDR3 length is 14 residues. Per germline, CDR1 SQVTM and CDR2 ANQGSEA. The CDR3 region has the DNA TGCAGCGTTAAGTTTACAGGCTCCTACAATGAGCAGTTCTTC. This translates into CSVKFTGSYNEQFF.

The chain joins TRBV6-1 to TRBJ1-1; unclear D gene. Germline V gene lookup returns CDR1 MNHNS and CDR2 SASEGT. Trimming left V 1 base short and J 1 base short, with 10 bases between. This CDR3 is 15 amino acids long. CDR3 bases: TGTGCCAGCAGTGAAGGTCCGGGGTGGAACACTGAAGCTTTCTTT. Translation: CASSEGPGWNTEAFF.

The genes are TRBV12-3 or TRBV12-4 and TRBJ1-3, with 8 bases matching TRBD1. V lost 5 bases to trimming and J lost 4 bases; unmatched junction nucleotides: 1. This CDR3 is 13 amino acids long. This chain's CDR3 is CASSGDRGNTIYF. The CDR3 DNA follows: TGTGCCAGCAGTGGGGACAGGGGAAACACCATATATTTT.

This chain uses TRBV9 with TRBJ1-3; 9 positions match TRBD1. The CDR3 is 16 amino acids. Germline-derived CDR1 and CDR2 are SGDLS and YYNGEE. V lost 3 bases and J lost 1; bases outside the gene matches: 5. In DNA, the CDR3 is TGTGCCAGCAGCGCCCGACAGGGGGGATCTGGAAACACCATATATTTT. Translated: CASSARQGGSGNTIYF.